The 4 T cell receptor beta chains below were found in one sample sequenced in a study of blood T cell repertoires in COVID-19. The table came from immunoSEQ multiplex PCR; TCRdb's copy has only in-frame clones and leaves some out. This sample has approximately 500,000 clones, with roughly 90% found just once. Material for sequencing was PBMCs or T cells enriched from blood (not recorded which). The receptors come from a woman between 40 and 55 years old who had recovered from COVID-19.

The CDR3 region is CASSDPRTGSNGYTF. DNA for the CDR3: TGTGCCAGCAGTGACCCGAGGACAGGGTCTAATGGCTACACCTTC. The chain couples TRBV6-1 to TRBJ1-2; 8 bases map to TRBD1. The CDR3 has 15 amino acids. J gave up 6 bases and V 3 bases, and 9 bases lay outside the gene matches. Germline V CDR1 and CDR2: MNHNS, SASEGT.

The genes are TRBV27 and TRBJ2-5, with no clear D. Between the trimmed V and J ends, which lost 6 bases and 4 bases, there was a span of 12 bases. There are 13 residues in the CDR3. The V gene's germline CDR1 is MNHEY and CDR2 SMNVEV (reference sequence). CDR3 sequence reads: CASSSLLRETQYF. DNA of the CDR3: TGTGCCAGCAGCTCCCTCCTTCGAGAGACCCAGTACTTC.

A remark on this clone: This may be a read error, as it is one base from a much larger clone. Additional DNA sequences in this sample encode the identical CDR3. The V gene is TRBV4-3, the J gene TRBJ2-7; 10 nucleotides align to TRBD2. Germline V gene lookup returns CDR1 LGHNA and CDR2 YSLEER. The J segment lost 3 bases and the V segment lost 1 base, leaving 0 bases of the junction unmatched. The CDR3 contains 14 residues. CDR3 protein: CASSQGTSGYEQYF. Written as DNA, the CDR3 is TGCGCCAGCAGCCAAGGGACTAGCGGCTACGAGCAGTACTTC.

V usage is TRBV5-1 and J usage is TRBJ2-6; TRBD2 is a possible D gene (5 bases). Germline V CDR1 and CDR2: SGHRS, YFSETQ. V gave up 0 bases and J gave up 0 bases, with 7 bases separating them. The CDR3 loop spans 16 amino acids. This CDR3 is CASSLGTYSGANVLTF. CDR3 DNA sequence: TGCGCCAGCAGCTTGGGGACTTACTCTGGGGCCAACGTCCTGACTTTC.